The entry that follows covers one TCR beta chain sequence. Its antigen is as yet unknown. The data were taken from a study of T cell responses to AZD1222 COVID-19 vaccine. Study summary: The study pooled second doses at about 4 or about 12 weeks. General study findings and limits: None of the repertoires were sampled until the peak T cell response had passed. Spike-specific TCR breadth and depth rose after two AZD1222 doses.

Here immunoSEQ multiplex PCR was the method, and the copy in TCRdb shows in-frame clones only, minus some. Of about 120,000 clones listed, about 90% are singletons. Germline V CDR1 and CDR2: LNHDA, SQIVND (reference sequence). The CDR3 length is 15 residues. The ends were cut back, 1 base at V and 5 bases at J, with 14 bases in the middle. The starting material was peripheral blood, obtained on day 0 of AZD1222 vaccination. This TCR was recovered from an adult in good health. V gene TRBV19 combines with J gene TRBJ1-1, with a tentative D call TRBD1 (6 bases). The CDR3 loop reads CASSIGTERGTEAFF. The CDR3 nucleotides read TGTGCCAGTAGTATAGGGACAGAGAGGGGGACTGAAGCTTTCTTT.